Judged by abundance, the clone carrying this TCR beta chain is medium-sized (0.01 to 0.1%). As an off-target read in a library built for alpha chains, this beta chain has a frequency of little significance. TCRdb reanalysed the 5' RACE reads using MiXCR and keeps one entry per CDR3 protein. This sample has under 2,500 distinct CDR3 sequences, with approximately 7.6% found just once. This specimen belongs to a study of spatial heterogeneity in lung cancer. Time point in this sample: sample taken at primary tumor resection. Tumor, nontumor lung or frozen PBMC supplied whole RNA, sequenced without sorting. Germline V gives CDR1 MDHEN, CDR2 SYDVKM. V shed 5 bases and J 6 bases; nucleotides not matched to a gene: 5. The CDR3 spans 14 residues.

Sequencing used normal lung tissue next to the tumor, obtained at surgery. This receptor was taken from a male donor with early-stage non-small cell lung cancer. The V gene is TRBV28, the J gene TRBJ2-3; 10 positions agree with TRBD2. The CDR3 DNA is TGTGCCAGCAGTCCTAGCGGGAGTAGGGATACGCAGTATTTT. It encodes CASSPSGSRDTQYF.